What follows describes a single TCR beta chain. The source of the sample is a study of type 1 regulatory T cells. Study-wide background: T-allo10 is a Tr1-enriched, alloantigen-specific CD4 T cell product made in vitro.

One entry per CDR3 protein results from TCRdb running MiXCR on the reads. The sample consists of 75,000 to 100,000 distinct CDR3 sequences, roughly 31% of them appearing once. The germline CDR1 and CDR2 sequences are ENHRY and SYGVKD. The germline V and J ends were trimmed by 0 bases and 2 bases, with 8 bases remaining between them. The CDR3 runs 14 residues. Sequenced sample: CD4+ T cells, either the whole sample or a sorted fraction (not recorded which). This sequence joins TRBV10-3 and TRBJ2-7, with unresolved D. The receptor was derived from a human donor in good health. This chain's CDR3 is CAISESHHPYEQYF. DNA for the CDR3: TGTGCCATCAGTGAGTCACATCATCCCTACGAGCAGTACTTC.